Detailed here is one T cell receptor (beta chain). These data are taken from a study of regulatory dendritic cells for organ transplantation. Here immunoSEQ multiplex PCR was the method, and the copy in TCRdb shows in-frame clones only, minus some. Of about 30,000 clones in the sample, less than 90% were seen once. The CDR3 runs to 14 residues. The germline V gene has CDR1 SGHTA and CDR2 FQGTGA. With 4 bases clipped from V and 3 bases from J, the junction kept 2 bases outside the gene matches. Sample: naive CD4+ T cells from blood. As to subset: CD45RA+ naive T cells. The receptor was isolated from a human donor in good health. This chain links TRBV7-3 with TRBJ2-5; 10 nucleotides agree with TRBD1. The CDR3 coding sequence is TGTGCCAGCAGCTCGGGGACAGGGGAAGAGACCCAGTACTTC. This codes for CASSSGTGEETQYF. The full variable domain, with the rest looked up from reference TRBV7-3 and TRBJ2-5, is GAGVSQTPSNKVTEKGKYVELRCDPISGHTALYWYRQSLGQGPEFLIYFQGTGAADDSGLPNDRFFAVRPEGSVSTLKIQRTERGDSAVYLCASSSGTGEETQYFGPGTRLLVL.